The source of this T cell receptor beta chain is a study of human T cells and chemical hapten exposure. TCRdb redid the calling of the RACE reads with MiXCR, one entry per CDR3 protein. The sample holds 190,000 or so distinct CDR3 sequences, around 23% seen once. CDR1 and CDR2 (germline): SGHKS, YYEKEE (reference sequence). CDR3 length equals 11 residues. With 5 bases removed from V and 10 bases from J, the gap between germline ends came to 13 bases. This clonotype was detected only a few times. Time point described: patch test 3, about 24 weeks after DPC sensitization. Treatment denoted: therapeutic diphenylcyclopropenone sensitization with weekly scalp DPC.

V and J are TRBV5-5 and TRBJ2-7; the D is unclear. This material consisted of whole blood, taken in connection with sensitization to the hapten diphenylcyclopropenone (DPC). The source of this sequence is a woman aged 40 to 50 with alopecia areata. Some clones in this sample may be carry-over from other donors' samples. CDR3 in amino acids: CASSRSREQYF. The CDR3 region has the DNA TGTGCCAGCAGTAGGAGTAGGGAACAGTACTTC.